The source of this TCR beta chain is a study of neoadjuvant nivolumab and ipilimumab in lung cancer. Overall study context: Patients got nivolumab 3 mg/kg on days 1, 15 and 29; combination added ipilimumab 1 mg/kg day 1.

Overall study findings and caveats: TCR richness and clonality were higher in tumors than adjacent uninvolved lung. Only two of four nivolumab-treated tumors gained richness and clonality by surgery. Resected-tumor TCR richness correlated positively with pretherapy blood richness.

Note on this clone: The antigen is not known.

CDR3 size: 13 residues. Trimming cost V 5 bases and J 0 bases, with 6 bases left between them. Germline CDR1 MNHEY, CDR2 SVGAGI. Produced via immunoSEQ multiplex PCR; TCRdb's table is partial and in-frame only. The sample lists approximately 4,000 clones; about nine tenths were seen once. J is TRBJ2-3 and V is TRBV6-5; perhaps TRBD2 as D (6 bases). Sequenced here: adjacent normal lung tissue, sampled after neoadjuvant nivolumab, alone or with ipilimumab, at or shortly before surgery. The TCR comes from an adult with non-small cell lung cancer. The CDR3 DNA sequence: TGTGCCAGCAGTCGGGGGAGCACAGATACGCAGTATTTT. Protein product: CASSRGSTDTQYF.